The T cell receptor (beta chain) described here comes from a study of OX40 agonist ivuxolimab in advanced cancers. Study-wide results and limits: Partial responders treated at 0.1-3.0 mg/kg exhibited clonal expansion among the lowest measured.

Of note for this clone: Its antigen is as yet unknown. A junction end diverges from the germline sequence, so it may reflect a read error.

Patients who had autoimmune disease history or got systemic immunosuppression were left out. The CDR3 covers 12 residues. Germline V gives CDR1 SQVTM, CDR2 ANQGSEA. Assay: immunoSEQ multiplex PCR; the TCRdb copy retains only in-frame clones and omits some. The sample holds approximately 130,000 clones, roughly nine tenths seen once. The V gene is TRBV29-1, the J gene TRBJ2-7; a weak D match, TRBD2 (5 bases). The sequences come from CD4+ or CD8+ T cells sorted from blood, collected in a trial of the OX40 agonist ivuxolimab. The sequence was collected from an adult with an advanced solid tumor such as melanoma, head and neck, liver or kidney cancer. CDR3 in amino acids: CSAEGLHYEQYF. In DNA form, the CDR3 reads TGCAGCGCTGAAGGACTTCACTACGAGCAGTACTTC.